Presented here are 3 T cell receptor beta chains from one specimen sequenced in a study of shared clonotypes between healthy human individuals. The repertoire was sequenced with immunoSEQ multiplex PCR; TCRdb's copy has only in-frame clones and lacks some. The profile shows approximately 720,000 clones, roughly 78% of them singletons. The sequencing input was memory CD4+ T cells sorted from blood. Subset noted: CD45RA-negative fraction. Receptors originate from a woman aged 30 to 39 in good health.

The chain recombines TRBV7-9 with TRBJ1-2; no clear D. V dropped 3 bases and J dropped 8 bases, with 7 bases sitting between them. The CDR3 is made up of 11 amino acids. Germline CDR1 is SEHNR and CDR2 is FQNEAQ (reference sequence). The CDR3 region is CASSFSGGYTF. The CDR3 nucleotides are TGTGCCAGCAGCTTTTCCGGCGGCTACACCTTC.

V and J are TRBV5-6 and TRBJ2-5; unclear D gene. The V gene's germline CDR1 is SGHDT and CDR2 YYEEEE. The ends were cut back, 3 bases at V and 5 bases at J, with 23 bases in the middle. The length of the CDR3 is 17 residues. The CDR3 is CASSSVRHRVPYETQYF. The CDR3 region has the DNA TGTGCCAGCAGCTCTGTAAGACACCGAGTACCTTATGAGACCCAGTACTTC.

The chain links TRBV30 to TRBJ2-1, with TRBD2 matching 7 bases. V shed 3 bases, J shed 6 bases, and the junction held 8 bases outside the gene matches. Germline assignment: CDR1 GTSNPN and CDR2 SVGIG (reference sequence). This CDR3 region has 14 residues. The CDR3 nucleotides are TGTGCCTGGAGAGGGAGGGAGGGCCGCAATGAGCAGTTCTTC. It yields the protein CAWRGREGRNEQFF.